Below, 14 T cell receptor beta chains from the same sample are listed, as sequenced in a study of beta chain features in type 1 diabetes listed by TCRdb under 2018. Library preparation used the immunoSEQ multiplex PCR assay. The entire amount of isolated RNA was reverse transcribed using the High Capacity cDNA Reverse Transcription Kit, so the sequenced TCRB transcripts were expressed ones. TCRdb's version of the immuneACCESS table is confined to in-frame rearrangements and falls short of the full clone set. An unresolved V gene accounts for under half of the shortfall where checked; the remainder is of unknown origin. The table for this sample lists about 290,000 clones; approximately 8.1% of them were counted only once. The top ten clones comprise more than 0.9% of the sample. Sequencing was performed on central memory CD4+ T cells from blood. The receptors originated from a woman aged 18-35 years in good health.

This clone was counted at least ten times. The CDR3 bases are TGTGCCAGCAGCTCAAAGGACGGACTAGCGGGAGGAGGCGAGCAGTACTTC. It yields the protein CASSSKDGLAGGGEQYF. The V and J genes are TRBV7-3 and TRBJ2-7; 14 bases fit TRBD2. Trimming took 4 bases from V and 6 from J; bases not matched to a gene: 11. The CDR3 spans 17 residues. CDR1 and CDR2 (germline): SGHTA, FQGTGA.

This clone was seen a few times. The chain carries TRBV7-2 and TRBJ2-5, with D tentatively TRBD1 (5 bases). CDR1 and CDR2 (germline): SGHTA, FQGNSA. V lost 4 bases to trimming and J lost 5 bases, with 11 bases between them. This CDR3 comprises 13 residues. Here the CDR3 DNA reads TGTGCCAGCAGCTCAGGGATTCTGGAGACCCAGTACTTC. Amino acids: CASSSGILETQYF.

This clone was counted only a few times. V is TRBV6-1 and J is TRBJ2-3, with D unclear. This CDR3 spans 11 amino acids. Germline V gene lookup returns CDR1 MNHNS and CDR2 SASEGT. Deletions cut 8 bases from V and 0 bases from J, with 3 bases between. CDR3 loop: CASGSTDTQYF. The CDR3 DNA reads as TGTGCCAGCGGGAGCACAGATACGCAGTATTTT.

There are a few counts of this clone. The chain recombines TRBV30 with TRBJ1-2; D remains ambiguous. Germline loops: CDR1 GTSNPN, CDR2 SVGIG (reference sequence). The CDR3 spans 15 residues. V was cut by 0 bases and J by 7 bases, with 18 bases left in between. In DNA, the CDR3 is TGTGCCTGGAGTGTTTTTCCCCGGGCGTCGGGTGGCTACACCTTC. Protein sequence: CAWSVFPRASGGYTF.

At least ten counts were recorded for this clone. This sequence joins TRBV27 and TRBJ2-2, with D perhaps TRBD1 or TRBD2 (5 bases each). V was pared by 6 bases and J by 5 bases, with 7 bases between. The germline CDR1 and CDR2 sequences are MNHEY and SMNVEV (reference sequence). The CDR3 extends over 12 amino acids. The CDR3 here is CASSWGTGELFF. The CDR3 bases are TGTGCCAGCAGCTGGGGGACCGGGGAGCTGTTTTTT.

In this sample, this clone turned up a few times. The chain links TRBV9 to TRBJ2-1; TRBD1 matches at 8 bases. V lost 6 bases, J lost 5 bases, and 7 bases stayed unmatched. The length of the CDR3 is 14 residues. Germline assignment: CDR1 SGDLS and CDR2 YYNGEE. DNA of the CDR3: TGTGCCAGCACAAGACAGGGGTTTAACAATGAGCAGTTCTTC. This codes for CASTRQGFNNEQFF.

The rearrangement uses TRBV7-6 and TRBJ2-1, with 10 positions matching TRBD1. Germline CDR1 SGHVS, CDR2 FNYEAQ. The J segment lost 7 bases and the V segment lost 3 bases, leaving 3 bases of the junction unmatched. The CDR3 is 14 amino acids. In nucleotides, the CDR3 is TGTGCCAGCAGCTTGGGACAGGGGATAAATGAGCAGTTCTTC. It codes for CASSLGQGINEQFF.

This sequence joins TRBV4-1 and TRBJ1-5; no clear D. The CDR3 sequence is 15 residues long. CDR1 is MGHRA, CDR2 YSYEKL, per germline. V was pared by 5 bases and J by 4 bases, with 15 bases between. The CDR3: CASSSTPTGNQPQHF. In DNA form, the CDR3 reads TGCGCCAGCAGCTCAACCCCGACGGGTAATCAGCCCCAGCATTTT.

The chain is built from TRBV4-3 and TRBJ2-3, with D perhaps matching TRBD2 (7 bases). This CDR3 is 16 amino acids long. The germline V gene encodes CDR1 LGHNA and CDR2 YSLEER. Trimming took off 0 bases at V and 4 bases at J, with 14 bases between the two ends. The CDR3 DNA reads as TGCGCCAGCAGCCAAGATCTCGGGGGGCGGGCAGATACGCAGTATTTT. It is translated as CASSQDLGGRADTQYF.

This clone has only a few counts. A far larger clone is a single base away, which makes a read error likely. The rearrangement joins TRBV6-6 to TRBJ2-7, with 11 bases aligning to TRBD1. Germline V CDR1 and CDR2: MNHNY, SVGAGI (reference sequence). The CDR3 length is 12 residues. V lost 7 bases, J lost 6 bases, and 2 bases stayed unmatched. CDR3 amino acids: CASKGTGGEQYF. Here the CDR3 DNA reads TGTGCCAGCAAGGGGACAGGGGGCGAGCAGTACTTC.

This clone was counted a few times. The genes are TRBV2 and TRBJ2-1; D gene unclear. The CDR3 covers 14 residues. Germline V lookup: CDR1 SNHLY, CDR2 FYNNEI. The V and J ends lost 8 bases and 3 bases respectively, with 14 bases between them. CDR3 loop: CASVDEAGYNEQFF. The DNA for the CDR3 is TGTGCCAGCGTCGATGAAGCCGGCTACAATGAGCAGTTCTTC.

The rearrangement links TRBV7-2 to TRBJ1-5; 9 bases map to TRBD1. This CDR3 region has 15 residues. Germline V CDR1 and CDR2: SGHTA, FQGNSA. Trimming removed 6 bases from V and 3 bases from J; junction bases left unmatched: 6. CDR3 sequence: CASRPGQGYNQPQHF. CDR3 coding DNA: TGTGCCAGCAGACCGGGACAGGGTTACAATCAGCCCCAGCATTTT.

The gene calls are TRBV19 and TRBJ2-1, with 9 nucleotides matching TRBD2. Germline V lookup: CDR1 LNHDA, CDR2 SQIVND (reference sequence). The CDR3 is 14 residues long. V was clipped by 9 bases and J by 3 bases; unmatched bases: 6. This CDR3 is CASLRGRGYNEQFF. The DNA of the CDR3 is TGTGCCAGCCTCCGCGGGAGGGGCTACAATGAGCAGTTCTTC.

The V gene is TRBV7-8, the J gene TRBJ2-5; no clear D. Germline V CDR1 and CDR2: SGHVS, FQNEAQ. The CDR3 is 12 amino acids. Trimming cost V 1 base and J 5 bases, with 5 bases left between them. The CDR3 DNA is TGTGCCAGCAGCTTAGTCTTGGAGACCCAGTACTTC. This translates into CASSLVLETQYF. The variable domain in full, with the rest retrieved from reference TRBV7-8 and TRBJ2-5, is GAGVSQSPRYKVAKRGQDVALRCDPISGHVSLFWYQQALGQGPEFLTYFQNEAQLDKSGLPSDRFFAERPEGSVSTLKIQRTQQEDSAVYLCASSLVLETQYFGPGTRLLVL.